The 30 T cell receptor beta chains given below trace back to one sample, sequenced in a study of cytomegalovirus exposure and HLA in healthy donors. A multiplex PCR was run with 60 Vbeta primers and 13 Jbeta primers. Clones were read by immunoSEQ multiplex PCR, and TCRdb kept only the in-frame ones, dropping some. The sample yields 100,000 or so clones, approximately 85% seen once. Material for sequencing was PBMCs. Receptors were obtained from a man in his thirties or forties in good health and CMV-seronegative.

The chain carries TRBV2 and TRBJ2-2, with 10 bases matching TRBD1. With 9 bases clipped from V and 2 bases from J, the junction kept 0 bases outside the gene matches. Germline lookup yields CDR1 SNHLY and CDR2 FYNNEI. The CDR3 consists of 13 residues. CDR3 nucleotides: TGTGCCAGGACAGGGGGCAACACCGGGGAGCTGTTTTTT. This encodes CARTGGNTGELFF.

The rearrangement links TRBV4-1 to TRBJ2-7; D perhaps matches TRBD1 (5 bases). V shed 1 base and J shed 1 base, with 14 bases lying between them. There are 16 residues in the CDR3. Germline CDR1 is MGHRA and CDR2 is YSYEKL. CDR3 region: CASSQVGEGASYEQYF. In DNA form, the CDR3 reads TGCGCCAGCAGCCAAGTAGGGGAAGGGGCATCCTACGAGCAGTACTTC.

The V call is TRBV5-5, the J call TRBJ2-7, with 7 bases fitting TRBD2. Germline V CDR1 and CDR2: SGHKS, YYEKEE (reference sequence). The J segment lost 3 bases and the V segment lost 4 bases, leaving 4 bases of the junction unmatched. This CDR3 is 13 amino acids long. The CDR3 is CASSRDYFYEQYF. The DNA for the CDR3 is TGTGCCAGCAGCCGGGACTACTTCTACGAGCAGTACTTC.

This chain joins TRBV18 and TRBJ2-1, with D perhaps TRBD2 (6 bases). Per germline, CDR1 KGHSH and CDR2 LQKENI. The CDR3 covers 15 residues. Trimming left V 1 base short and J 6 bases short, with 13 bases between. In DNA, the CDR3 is TGTGCCAGCTCACCACAGCGGGTGGTATCCAATGAGCAGTTCTTC. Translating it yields CASSPQRVVSNEQFF.

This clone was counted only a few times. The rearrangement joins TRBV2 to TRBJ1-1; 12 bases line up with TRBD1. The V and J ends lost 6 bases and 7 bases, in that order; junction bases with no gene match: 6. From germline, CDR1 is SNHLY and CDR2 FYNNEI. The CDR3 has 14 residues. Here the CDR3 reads CASSRDRGRGEAFF. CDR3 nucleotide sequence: TGTGCCAGCAGCAGGGACAGGGGGCGAGGTGAAGCTTTCTTT. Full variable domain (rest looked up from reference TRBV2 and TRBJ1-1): EPEVTQTPSHQVTQMGQEVILRCVPISNHLYFYWYRQILGQKVEFLVSFYNNEISEKSEIFDDQFSVERPDGSNFTLKIRSTKLEDSAMYFCASSRDRGRGEAFFGQGTRLTVV.

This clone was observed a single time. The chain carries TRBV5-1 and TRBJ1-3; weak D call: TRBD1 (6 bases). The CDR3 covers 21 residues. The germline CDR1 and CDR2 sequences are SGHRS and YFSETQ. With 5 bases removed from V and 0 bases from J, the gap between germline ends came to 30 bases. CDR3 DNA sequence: TGCGCCAGCAGACGGCAGGGGCGAACCAAAGACCCCAAAAGCTCTGGAAACACCATATATTTT. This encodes CASRRQGRTKDPKSSGNTIYF.

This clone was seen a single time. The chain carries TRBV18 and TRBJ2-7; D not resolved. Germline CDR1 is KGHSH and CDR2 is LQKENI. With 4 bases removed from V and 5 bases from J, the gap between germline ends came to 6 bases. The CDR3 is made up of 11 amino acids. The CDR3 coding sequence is TGTGCCAGCTCACTCCAGAACGAGCAGTACTTC. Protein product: CASSLQNEQYF.

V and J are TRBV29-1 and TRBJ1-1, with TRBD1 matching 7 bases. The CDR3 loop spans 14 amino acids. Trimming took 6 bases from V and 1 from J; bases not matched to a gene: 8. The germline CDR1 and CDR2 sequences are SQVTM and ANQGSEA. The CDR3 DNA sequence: TGCAGCGTGGTTAGACAGGGTTCGAACACTGAAGCTTTCTTT. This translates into CSVVRQGSNTEAFF.

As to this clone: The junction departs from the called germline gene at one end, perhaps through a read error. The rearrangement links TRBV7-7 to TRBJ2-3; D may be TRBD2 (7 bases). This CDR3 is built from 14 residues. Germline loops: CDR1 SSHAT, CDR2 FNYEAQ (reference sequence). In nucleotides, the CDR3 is TGTGCTAGCAGCTTAAGGGGGGGGACAGATACGCAGTATTTT. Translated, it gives CASSLRGGTDTQYF.

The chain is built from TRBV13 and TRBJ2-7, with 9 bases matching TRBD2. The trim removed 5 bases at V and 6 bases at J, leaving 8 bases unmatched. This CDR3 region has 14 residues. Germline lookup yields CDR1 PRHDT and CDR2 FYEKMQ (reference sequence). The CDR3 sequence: CASSPSGGWGEQYF. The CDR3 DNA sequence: TGTGCCAGCAGCCCCAGCGGGGGGTGGGGCGAGCAGTACTTC.

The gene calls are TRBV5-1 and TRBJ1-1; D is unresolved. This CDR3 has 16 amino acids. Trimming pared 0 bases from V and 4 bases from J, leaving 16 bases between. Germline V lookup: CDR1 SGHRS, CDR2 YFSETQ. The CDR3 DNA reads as TGCGCCAGCAGCTTGGTCGGAGGCCTGCTCTCCACTGAAGCTTTCTTT. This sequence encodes CASSLVGGLLSTEAFF.

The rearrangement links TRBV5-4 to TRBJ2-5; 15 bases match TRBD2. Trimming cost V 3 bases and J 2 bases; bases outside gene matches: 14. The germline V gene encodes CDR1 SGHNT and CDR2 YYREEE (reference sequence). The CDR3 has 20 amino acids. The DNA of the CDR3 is TGTGCCAGCAGCTCGGGACTAGCGGGGGGCCCCGGGGTAGGGCAAGAGACCCAGTACTTC. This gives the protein CASSSGLAGGPGVGQETQYF.

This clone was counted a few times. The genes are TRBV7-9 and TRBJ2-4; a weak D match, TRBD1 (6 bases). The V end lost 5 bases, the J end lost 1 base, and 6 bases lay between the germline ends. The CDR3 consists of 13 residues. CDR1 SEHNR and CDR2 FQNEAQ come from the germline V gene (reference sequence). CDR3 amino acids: CASSQGAKNIQYF. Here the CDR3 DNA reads TGTGCCAGCAGCCAGGGGGCCAAAAACATTCAGTACTTC.

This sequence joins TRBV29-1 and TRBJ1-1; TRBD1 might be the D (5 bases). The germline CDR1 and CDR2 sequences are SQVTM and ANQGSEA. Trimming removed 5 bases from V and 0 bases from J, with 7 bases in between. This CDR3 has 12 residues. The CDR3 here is CSVRGLNTEAFF. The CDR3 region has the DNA TGCAGCGTTCGGGGGTTGAACACTGAAGCTTTCTTT.

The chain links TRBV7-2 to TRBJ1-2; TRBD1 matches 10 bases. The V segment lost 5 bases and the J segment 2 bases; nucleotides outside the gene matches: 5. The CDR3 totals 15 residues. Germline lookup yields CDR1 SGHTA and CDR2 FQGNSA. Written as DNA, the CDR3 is TGTGCCAGCAGCCCGAGACAGGGGGCCAACTATGGCTACACCTTC. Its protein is CASSPRQGANYGYTF. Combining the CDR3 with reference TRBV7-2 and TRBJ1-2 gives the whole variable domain GAGVSQSPSNKVTEKGKDVELRCDPISGHTALYWYRQSLGQGLEFLIYFQGNSAPDKSGLPSDRFSAERTGGSVSTLTIQRTQQEDSAVYLCASSPRQGANYGYTFGSGTRLTVV.

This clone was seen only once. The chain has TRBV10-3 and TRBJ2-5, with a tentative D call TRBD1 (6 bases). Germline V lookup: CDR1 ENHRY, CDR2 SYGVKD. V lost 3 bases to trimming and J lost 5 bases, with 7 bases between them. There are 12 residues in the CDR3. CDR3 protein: CAISDGQETQYF. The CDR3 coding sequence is TGTGCCATCAGTGATGGACAGGAGACCCAGTACTTC.

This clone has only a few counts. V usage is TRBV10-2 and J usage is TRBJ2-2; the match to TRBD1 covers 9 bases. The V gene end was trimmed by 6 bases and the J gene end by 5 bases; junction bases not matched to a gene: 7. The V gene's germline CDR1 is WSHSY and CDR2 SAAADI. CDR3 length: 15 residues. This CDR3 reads CASSSPGTGTGELFF. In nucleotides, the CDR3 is TGCGCCAGCAGCTCCCCCGGGACAGGGACCGGGGAGCTGTTTTTT.

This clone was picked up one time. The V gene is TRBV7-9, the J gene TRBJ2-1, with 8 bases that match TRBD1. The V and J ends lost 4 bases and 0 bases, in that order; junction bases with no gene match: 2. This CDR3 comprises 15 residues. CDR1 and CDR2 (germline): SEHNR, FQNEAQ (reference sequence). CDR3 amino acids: CASSSDRGSYNEQFF. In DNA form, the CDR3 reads TGTGCCAGCAGCTCAGACAGGGGCTCCTACAATGAGCAGTTCTTC.

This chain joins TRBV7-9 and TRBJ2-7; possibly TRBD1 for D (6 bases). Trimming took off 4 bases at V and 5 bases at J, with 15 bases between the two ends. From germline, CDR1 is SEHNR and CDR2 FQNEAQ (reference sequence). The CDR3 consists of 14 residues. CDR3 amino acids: CASSSLQGSDEQYF. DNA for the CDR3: TGTGCCAGCAGCTCGCTACAGGGATCTGACGAGCAGTACTTC.

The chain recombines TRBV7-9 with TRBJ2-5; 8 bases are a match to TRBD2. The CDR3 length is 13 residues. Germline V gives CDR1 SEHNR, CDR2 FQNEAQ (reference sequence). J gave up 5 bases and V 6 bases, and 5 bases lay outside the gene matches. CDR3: CASRIAGTETQYF. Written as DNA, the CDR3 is TGTGCCAGCAGGATAGCGGGAACGGAGACCCAGTACTTC. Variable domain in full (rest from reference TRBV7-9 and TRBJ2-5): DTGVSQNPRHKITKRGQNVTFRCDPISEHNRLYWYRQTLGQGPEFLTYFQNEAQLEKSRLLSDRFSAERPKGSFSTLEIQRTEQGDSAMYLCASRIAGTETQYFGPGTRLLVL.

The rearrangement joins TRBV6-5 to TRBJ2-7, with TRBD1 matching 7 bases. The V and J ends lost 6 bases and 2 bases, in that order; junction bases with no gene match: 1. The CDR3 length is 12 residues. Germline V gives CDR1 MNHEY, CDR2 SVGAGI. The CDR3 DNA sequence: TGTGCCAGCAGACAGGGGCCCTACGAGCAGTACTTC. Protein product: CASRQGPYEQYF.

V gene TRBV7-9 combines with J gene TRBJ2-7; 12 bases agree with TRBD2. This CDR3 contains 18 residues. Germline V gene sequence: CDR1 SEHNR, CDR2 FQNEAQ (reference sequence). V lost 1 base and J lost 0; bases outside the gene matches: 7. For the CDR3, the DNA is TGTGCCAGCAGCTTAGAAACTAGCGGGGGGCCCAGCTCCTACGAGCAGTACTTC. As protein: CASSLETSGGPSSYEQYF.

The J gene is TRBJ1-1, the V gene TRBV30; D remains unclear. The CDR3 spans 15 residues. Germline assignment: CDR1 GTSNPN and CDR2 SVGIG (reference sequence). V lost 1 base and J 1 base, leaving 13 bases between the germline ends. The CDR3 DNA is TGTGCCTGGAGTGGGGAGCCCCTCCCGAACACTGAAGCTTTCTTT. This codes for CAWSGEPLPNTEAFF.

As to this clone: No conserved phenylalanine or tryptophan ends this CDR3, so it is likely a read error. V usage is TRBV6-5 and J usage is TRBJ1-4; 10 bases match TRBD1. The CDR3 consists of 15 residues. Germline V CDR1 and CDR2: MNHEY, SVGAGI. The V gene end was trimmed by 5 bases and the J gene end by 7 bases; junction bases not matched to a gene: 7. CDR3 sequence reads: CASSPTGGKGEKLFV. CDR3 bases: TGTGCCAGCAGTCCGACAGGGGGCAAGGGTGAAAAACTGTTTGTT.

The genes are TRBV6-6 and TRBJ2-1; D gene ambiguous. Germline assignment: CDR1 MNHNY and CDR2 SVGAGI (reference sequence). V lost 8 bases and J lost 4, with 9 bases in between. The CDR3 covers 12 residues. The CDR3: CASGRPYNEQFF. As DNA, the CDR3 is TGTGCCAGCGGCAGGCCTTACAATGAGCAGTTCTTC.

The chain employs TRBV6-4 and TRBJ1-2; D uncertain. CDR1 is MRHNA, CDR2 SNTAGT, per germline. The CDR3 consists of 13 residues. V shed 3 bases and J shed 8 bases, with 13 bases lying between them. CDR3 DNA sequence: TGTGCCAGCAGTGAGTCGGGTACGGTCGGCTACACCTTC. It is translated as CASSESGTVGYTF.

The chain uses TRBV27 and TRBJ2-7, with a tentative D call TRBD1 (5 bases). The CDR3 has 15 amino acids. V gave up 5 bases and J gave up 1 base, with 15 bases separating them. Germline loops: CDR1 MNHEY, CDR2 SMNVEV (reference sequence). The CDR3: CASSTREGGSYEQYF. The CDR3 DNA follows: TGTGCCAGCAGTACCAGGGAAGGCGGATCCTACGAGCAGTACTTC.

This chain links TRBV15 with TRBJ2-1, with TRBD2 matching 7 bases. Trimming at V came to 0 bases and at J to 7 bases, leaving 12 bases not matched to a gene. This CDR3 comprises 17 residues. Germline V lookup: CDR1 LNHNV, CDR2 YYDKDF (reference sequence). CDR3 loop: CATSRDLGGKRWNEQFF. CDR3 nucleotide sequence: TGTGCCACCAGCAGAGACCTGGGGGGGAAAAGGTGGAATGAGCAGTTCTTC.

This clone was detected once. The CDR3 region has the DNA TGTGCCAGCAGTGACTCTTACTCCGGGTACAATGAGCAGTTCTTC. Protein sequence: CASSDSYSGYNEQFF. J is TRBJ2-1 and V is TRBV6-4; no clear D. CDR1 and CDR2 (germline): MRHNA, SNTAGT. V was clipped by 0 bases and J by 4 bases, with 10 bases between them. This CDR3 region has 15 residues.

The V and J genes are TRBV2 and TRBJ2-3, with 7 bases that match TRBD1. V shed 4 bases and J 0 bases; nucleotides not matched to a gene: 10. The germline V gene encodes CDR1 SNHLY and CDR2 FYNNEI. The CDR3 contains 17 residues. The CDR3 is CASSVVRDRFSTDTQYF. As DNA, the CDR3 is TGTGCCAGCAGTGTCGTCCGGGACAGATTTAGCACAGATACGCAGTATTTT.